This record looks at one T cell receptor beta chain sequence and its context. This specimen belongs to a study of blood T cell repertoires in COVID-19. About the research overall: Some COVID-19 samples were acute and others convalescent; all came from the United States, Italy and Spain.

TCRdb's table, derived via immunoSEQ multiplex PCR, lists solely in-frame clones and lacks some. Of fewer than 250,000 clones listed, approximately 90% are singletons. From germline, CDR1 is SGHDT and CDR2 YYEEEE. The CDR3 extends over 13 amino acids. V was pared by 5 bases and J by 7 bases, with 15 bases between. The TCR originated in a man aged 35-49 years with acute or convalescent COVID-19. Sequencing used peripheral blood. The chain couples TRBV5-6 to TRBJ1-2; TRBD1 might be the D (5 bases). CDR3 sequence (DNA): TGTGCCAGCAGTTCGGACAAAGTTTCTGGCTACACCTTC. Protein: CASSSDKVSGYTF.